This T cell receptor beta chain was sequenced for a study of T cells in Graves' hyperthyroidism and ophthalmopathy. The CDR3 regions of TCR beta were amplified from RNA transcripts. A set of HTBI primers served as the primers for a first-round RT-PCR of the TCR CDR3. TCRdb processed the multiplex PCR reads anew with MiXCR; each CDR3 protein has one entry. The table has 750,000 to 950,000 distinct CDR3 sequences, roughly 40% seen once. The CDR3 totals 16 residues. Germline CDR1 and CDR2: MGHRA and YSYEKL. V lost 0 bases and J lost 5, with 11 bases in between. This TCR was sampled from a young man with Graves' hyperthyroidism. V gene TRBV4-1 combines with J gene TRBJ1-6; D gene unclear. The sequenced material came from blood. Here the CDR3 reads CASSQDWAADNSPLHF. DNA of the CDR3: TGCGCCAGCAGCCAAGATTGGGCGGCCGATAATTCACCCCTCCACTTT.